Following are 18 T cell receptor beta chains from one sample sequenced in a study of T cells expressing NK-cell markers. With the 5' RACE reads reprocessed, TCRdb shows one record per CDR3 protein and no DNA. The table lists roughly 150,000 distinct CDR3 sequences. The sample taken for sequencing was blood T cells: a sorted CD56 or NKG2C T cell subset, CD4+ or CD8+ T cells, or bulk PBMC T cells (not recorded which). The origin of the receptors is a woman between 18 and 70 years old in good health.

The chain has TRBV5-1 and TRBJ1-1; no DNA is available, so the TRBD1 call from TCRdb remains unchecked. This CDR3 comprises 14 residues. The germline CDR1 and CDR2 sequences are SGHRS and YFSETQ. CDR3 amino acids: CASHRDAVNTEAFF.

This chain connects TRBV6-6 to TRBJ1-5. CDR3 size: 11 residues. CDR1 is MNHNY, CDR2 SVGAGI, per germline (reference sequence). This CDR3 reads CASSSNQPQHF.

CDR3 in amino acids: CSVGGPGFHNEQFF. The chain combines TRBV29-1 with TRBJ2-1; the D call from TCRdb, TRBD1, cannot be confirmed without DNA. The CDR3 is 14 residues long. Germline-derived CDR1 and CDR2 are SQVTM and ANQGSEA.

The chain links TRBV20-1 to TRBJ1-1; the TRBD1 assignment by TCRdb is unverifiable without DNA. Per the germline V gene, CDR1 is DFQATT and CDR2 is SNEGSKA (reference sequence). The CDR3 sequence is 14 residues long. The chain's CDR3 is CSARDWGFETEAFF.

The rearrangement links TRBV6-5 to TRBJ2-2; the TRBD2 assignment by TCRdb is unverifiable without DNA. The CDR3 consists of 16 residues. The V gene's germline CDR1 is MNHEY and CDR2 SVGAGI. CDR3 sequence reads: CASSSAAGGPSGELFF.

V gene TRBV12-3 or TRBV12-4 combines with J gene TRBJ2-5; TCRdb gives TRBD2 as the D gene, but with no DNA this cannot be confirmed. This CDR3 spans 15 amino acids. The CDR3 loop is CASRPLAGAGETQYF.

V usage is TRBV24-1 and J usage is TRBJ2-2; lacking DNA, the TRBD1 call made by TCRdb goes unchecked. Germline loops: CDR1 KGHDR, CDR2 SFDVKD. The CDR3 has 13 residues. CDR3 in amino acids: CATSGIRTGELFF.

The chain recombines TRBV18 with TRBJ1-4. The CDR3 length is 15 residues. Germline V lookup: CDR1 KGHSH, CDR2 LQKENI. This CDR3 reads CASSRGTAINEKLFF.

The chain carries TRBV28 and TRBJ2-5. This CDR3 is 12 amino acids long. Germline loops: CDR1 MDHEN, CDR2 SYDVKM. This CDR3 is CASSKAQETQYF.

The chain carries TRBV4-1 and TRBJ2-7; TCRdb's assignment of TRBD1 cannot be checked, as there is no DNA. CDR1 and CDR2 from the germline V gene are MGHRA and YSYEKL. The CDR3 has 17 amino acids. The chain's CDR3 is CASSQDFTGAGGYEQYF.

The V gene is TRBV5-1, the J gene TRBJ1-2; TCRdb proposes TRBD1, but this gene call is untestable without DNA. Germline V gene data show CDR1 as SGHRS and CDR2 as YFSETQ. This CDR3 is built from 16 residues. The CDR3: CASSFLTTGEGYGYTF.

The V call is TRBV7-9, the J call TRBJ1-1. CDR1 and CDR2 (germline): SEHNR, FQNEAQ (reference sequence). This CDR3 has 16 residues. The CDR3 reads CASSLGRVELNTEAFF.

This sequence joins TRBV5-4 and TRBJ1-6; TCRdb returns TRBD1, unconfirmable since there is no DNA. The CDR3 sequence is 16 residues long. Germline CDR1 and CDR2: SGHNT and YYREEE (reference sequence). Here the CDR3 reads CASSPGQGASNSPLHF.

The CDR3 spells CSATGHQNSYEQYF. The chain has TRBV20-1 and TRBJ2-7; TCRdb names TRBD1, which stays unverified in the absence of DNA. The CDR3 length is 14 residues. Germline CDR1 and CDR2: DFQATT and SNEGSKA (reference sequence).

The rearrangement joins TRBV19 to TRBJ2-7; the D call of TRBD1 rests on TCRdb alone, since no DNA is present to check it. The CDR3 is made up of 15 amino acids. CDR1 is LNHDA and CDR2 is SQIVND in the germline V gene (reference sequence). CDR3 amino acids: CASSEPGTGSYEQYF. The whole variable domain, filled in from reference TRBV19 and TRBJ2-7, reads DGGITQSPKYLFRKEGQNVTLSCEQNLNHDAMYWYRQDPGQGLRLIYYSQIVNDFQKGDIAEGYSVSREKKESFPLTVTSAQKNPTAFYLCASSEPGTGSYEQYFGPGTRLTVT.

The CDR3 region is CSARGRQRGPSSEQYF. The chain carries TRBV20-1 and TRBJ2-7; TCRdb proposes TRBD2, but this gene call is untestable without DNA. The CDR3 extends over 16 amino acids. Looked up from germline, CDR1 is DFQATT and CDR2 is SNEGSKA (reference sequence).

V usage is TRBV7-3 and J usage is TRBJ2-1; TCRdb outputs TRBD2, but without DNA this stays unchecked. CDR1 and CDR2 from the germline V gene are SGHTA and FQGTGA. The CDR3 covers 15 residues. CDR3 loop: CASSLIPINSNEQFF.

This chain joins TRBV11-2 and TRBJ2-6; TCRdb calls TRBD2, which cannot be checked without DNA. The CDR3 totals 16 residues. Germline values: CDR1 SGHAT, CDR2 FQNNGV. The CDR3 protein is CASSRRAFFGANVLTF.